The clone carrying this T cell receptor beta chain came up a few times. Per germline, CDR1 LNHNV and CDR2 YYDKDF (reference sequence). The CDR3 has 14 residues. These data originate in a study of T-cell memory formation after mild COVID-19. Each CDR3 protein is one row after TCRdb ran MiXCR on the 5' RACE reads. Among about 240,000 distinct CDR3 sequences, around 10% were seen once, and the ten largest hold 20% to 25%. The chain joins TRBV15 to TRBJ1-4, with D hard to call. Source material: PBMCs or a T cell subset sorted from them (not recorded which). This receptor was taken from a man aged 18 to 30 who had mild COVID-19 (a few samples of this study predate the infection). Cell type and time point are not known. The CDR3 is CATWRGGTNEKLFF. The DNA of the CDR3 is TGTGCGACTTGGCGGGGAGGAACTAATGAAAAACTGTTTTTT. The whole variable domain, remainder taken from reference TRBV15 and TRBJ1-4, is DAMVIQNPRYQVTQFGKPVTLSCSQTLNHNVMYWYQQKSSQAPKLLFHYYDKDFNNEADTPDNFQSRRPNTSFCFLDIRSPGLGDTAMYLCATWRGGTNEKLFFGSGTQLSVL.